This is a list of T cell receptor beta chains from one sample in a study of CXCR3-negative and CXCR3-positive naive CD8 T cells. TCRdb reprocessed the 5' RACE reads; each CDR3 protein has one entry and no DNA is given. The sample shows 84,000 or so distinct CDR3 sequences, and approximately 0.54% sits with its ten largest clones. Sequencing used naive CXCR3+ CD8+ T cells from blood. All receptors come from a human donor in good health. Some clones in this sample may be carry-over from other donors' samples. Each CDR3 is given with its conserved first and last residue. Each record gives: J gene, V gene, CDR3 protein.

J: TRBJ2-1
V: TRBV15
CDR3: CATSSLTGDFYNEQFF

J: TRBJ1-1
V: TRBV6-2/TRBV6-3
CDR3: CASSYMGQVWENTEAFF

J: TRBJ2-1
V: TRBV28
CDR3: CASSLFGWDEQFF

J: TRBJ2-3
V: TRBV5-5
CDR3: CASSLEQGGHPYF

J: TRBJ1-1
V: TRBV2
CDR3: CARGTGPWAEAFF

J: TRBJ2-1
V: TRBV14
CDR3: CASSLTVSSYNEQLF

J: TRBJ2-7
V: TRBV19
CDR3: CASSSSSWGSYEQYF

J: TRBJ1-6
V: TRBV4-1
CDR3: CASSQESGNSPLHF

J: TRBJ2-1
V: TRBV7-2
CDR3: CASSLLPGGQEQFF

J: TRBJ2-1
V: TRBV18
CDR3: CASSPTSGTRYNEQFF

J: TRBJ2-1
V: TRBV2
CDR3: CASSFLADRDNRYNEQFF

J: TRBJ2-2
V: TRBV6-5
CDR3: CASSYSRTGATGELFF

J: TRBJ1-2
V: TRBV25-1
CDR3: CASRPSHRSYGYTF

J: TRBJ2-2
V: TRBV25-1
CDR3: CASSELPGRDTGELFF

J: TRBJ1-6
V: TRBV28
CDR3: CASSLLRDNSPLHF

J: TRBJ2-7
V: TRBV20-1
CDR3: CSADPRGRGEQYF

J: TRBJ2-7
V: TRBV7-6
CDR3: CASSQLGRGQYF

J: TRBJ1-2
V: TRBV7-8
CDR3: CASSYTGGSGYTF

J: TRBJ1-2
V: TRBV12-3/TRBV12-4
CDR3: CASSPTTGGYTF

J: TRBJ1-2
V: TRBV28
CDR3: CASRPTLDSQGYTF

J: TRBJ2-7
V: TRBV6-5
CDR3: CASSYSGSGEQYF

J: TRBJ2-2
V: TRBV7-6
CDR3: CASSRLGELFF

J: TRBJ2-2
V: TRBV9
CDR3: CASSVLSGELFF

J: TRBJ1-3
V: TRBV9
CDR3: CASSPTISGNTIYF

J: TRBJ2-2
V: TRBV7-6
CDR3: CASSLGPRQKTGELFF

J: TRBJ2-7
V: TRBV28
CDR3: CASTSSGSREQYF

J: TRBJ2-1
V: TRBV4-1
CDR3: CASSHSGARDEQFF

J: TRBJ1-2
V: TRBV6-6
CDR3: CASSYSPGYYGYTF

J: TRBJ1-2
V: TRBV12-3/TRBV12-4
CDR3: CASSSRDNYGYTF

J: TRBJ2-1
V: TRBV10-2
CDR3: CASSGGLADYNEQFF

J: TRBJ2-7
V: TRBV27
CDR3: CASSFGAAYEQYF

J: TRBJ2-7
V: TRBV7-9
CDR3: CASSWATGRITYEQYF

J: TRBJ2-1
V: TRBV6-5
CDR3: CASSYSQGLGQYEQFF